The 29 T cell receptor beta chains below were found in one sample sequenced in a study of cytomegalovirus exposure and HLA in healthy donors (dated by TCRdb to about 2017). The method was the immunoSEQ multiplex PCR assay. For the multiplex PCR, a mixture combining 60 forward primers for TCR Vbeta segments and 13 reverse primers for TCR Jbeta segments was used. This is the immuneACCESS table as TCRdb keeps it, with only in-frame sequences that have V and J called. A part of the clones is gone; compared with another copy, unresolved V genes explain less than half, and the rest is unexplained. This sample comprises over 150,000 clones, roughly 80% of them detected only once. Together, the top ten hold under 3% of the sample. The sequenced material came from PBMCs. The receptors stem from a woman aged 25 to 39 in good health and CMV-seronegative.

The genes are TRBV11-2 and TRBJ2-7, with D maybe TRBD1 (5 bases). This CDR3 has 13 residues. The V end lost 0 bases, the J end lost 3 bases, and 6 bases lay between the germline ends. Germline loops: CDR1 SGHAT, CDR2 FQNNGV. The CDR3 coding sequence is TGTGCCAGCAGCTTAGACAGGGTCTACGAGCAGTACTTC. Its translation is CASSLDRVYEQYF.

V is TRBV2 and J is TRBJ2-7, with TRBD1 matching 10 bases. The V and J ends lost 10 bases and 2 bases, in that order; junction bases with no gene match: 5. The CDR3 runs 13 residues. Germline CDR1 and CDR2: SNHLY and FYNNEI. The CDR3 region has the DNA TGTGCCATTACGACAGGGGGCACCTACGAGCAGTACTTC. Amino acid sequence: CAITTGGTYEQYF.

This rearrangement joins TRBV9 to TRBJ1-3, with D hard to call. Germline CDR1 and CDR2: SGDLS and YYNGEE. Trimming stripped 7 bases from V and 5 bases from J, with 13 bases between. The CDR3 length is 13 residues. The CDR3: CASGAFARNTIYF. In DNA form, the CDR3 reads TGTGCCAGCGGAGCTTTCGCAAGAAACACCATATATTTT.

CDR3 sequence (DNA): TGTGCCATCAGTGAGTATACGGCCCCGGGCGAGCAGTACTTC. It encodes CAISEYTAPGEQYF. The rearrangement uses TRBV10-3 and TRBJ2-7; no reliable D call. Germline CDR1 and CDR2: ENHRY and SYGVKD. The CDR3 is 14 residues long. Trimming pared 1 base from V and 6 bases from J, leaving 13 bases between.

For this clone: One junction end disagrees with the germline gene, perhaps due to a read error. This chain uses TRBV6-1 with TRBJ1-1; 9 nucleotides agree with TRBD1. Germline lookup yields CDR1 MNHNS and CDR2 SASEGT. The CDR3 runs to 14 residues. The CDR3 bases are TGTGTCAGCAGTCCAGACAGGGGGGGCACTGAAGCTTTCTTT. Protein product: CVSSPDRGGTEAFF.

The genes are TRBV19 and TRBJ1-5; 10 bases map to TRBD1. From germline, CDR1 is LNHDA and CDR2 SQIVND (reference sequence). With 5 bases clipped from V and 2 bases from J, the junction kept 12 bases outside the gene matches. The CDR3 is 18 residues long. This CDR3 is CASSSRGRTGGRNQPQHF. For the CDR3, the DNA is TGTGCCAGTAGTTCCCGGGGCAGGACAGGGGGTCGCAATCAGCCCCAGCATTTT. The full variable domain, rest sourced from reference TRBV19 and TRBJ1-5, is DGGITQSPKYLFRKEGQNVTLSCEQNLNHDAMYWYRQDPGQGLRLIYYSQIVNDFQKGDIAEGYSVSREKKESFPLTVTSAQKNPTAFYLCASSSRGRTGGRNQPQHFGDGTRLSIL.

This clone has a single count. The chain has TRBV6-6 and TRBJ2-7; the match to TRBD2 covers 7 bases. The CDR3 runs to 16 residues. V was clipped by 2 bases and J by 6 bases; unmatched bases: 13. Germline V CDR1 and CDR2: MNHNY, SVGAGI (reference sequence). The CDR3 loop is CASSYPLASGSPEQYF. DNA of the CDR3: TGTGCCAGCAGTTACCCTCTGGCTAGCGGCTCCCCCGAGCAGTACTTC.

The V gene is TRBV5-1, the J gene TRBJ1-3; 7 nucleotides match TRBD1. The CDR3 totals 16 residues. Germline V lookup: CDR1 SGHRS, CDR2 YFSETQ. The trim removed 4 bases at V and 2 bases at J, leaving 9 bases unmatched. CDR3 residues: CASSARQGPTGNTIYF. DNA of the CDR3: TGCGCCAGCAGCGCGAGACAGGGCCCTACTGGAAACACCATATATTTT. The variable domain in full, with the rest retrieved from reference TRBV5-1 and TRBJ1-3, is KAGVTQTPRYLIKTRGQQVTLSCSPISGHRSVSWYQQTPGQGLQFLFEYFSETQRNKGNFPGRFSGRQFSNSRSEMNVSTLELGDSALYLCASSARQGPTGNTIYFGEGSWLTVV.

The chain is built from TRBV11-3 and TRBJ2-2, with unresolved D. CDR1 is SGHNT and CDR2 is YENEEA in the germline V gene. Trimming pared 2 bases from V and 4 bases from J, leaving 14 bases between. The CDR3 is 16 amino acids. The DNA for the CDR3 is TGTGCCAGCAGCTTAAAGTACTTTTCGGGCACCGGGGAGCTGTTTTTT. Its translation: CASSLKYFSGTGELFF.

V and J are TRBV7-2 and TRBJ1-3, with D unresolved. V shed 0 bases and J shed 4 bases, with 10 bases lying between them. The CDR3 is made up of 15 amino acids. Germline loops: CDR1 SGHTA, CDR2 FQGNSA. Here the CDR3 reads CASSLARGNGNTIYF. The CDR3 DNA follows: TGTGCCAGCAGCTTAGCACGGGGTAACGGAAACACCATATATTTT.

A single count supports this clone. The rearrangement uses TRBV5-1 and TRBJ1-3; D uncertain. The CDR3 length is 14 residues. V shed 3 bases and J shed 0 bases, with 7 bases lying between them. Germline V gene lookup returns CDR1 SGHRS and CDR2 YFSETQ. The CDR3 spells CASSSGVSGNTIYF. The CDR3 DNA is TGCGCCAGCAGCTCGGGAGTCTCTGGAAACACCATATATTTT.

A few counts support this clone. Here the CDR3 reads CASSQGGGGALGNTIYF. The CDR3 nucleotides read TGTGCCAGCAGCCAAGGGGGCGGGGGGGCACTAGGAAACACCATATATTTT. The chain combines TRBV4-2 with TRBJ1-3; perhaps TRBD1 as D (6 bases). Deletions cut 1 base from V and 4 bases from J, with 17 bases between. Germline assignment: CDR1 LGHNA and CDR2 YNFKEQ. This CDR3 is 17 amino acids long.

This clone was seen more than once but under ten times. The chain is built from TRBV9 and TRBJ2-7; D gene uncertain. This CDR3 spans 12 amino acids. In germline, CDR1 is SGDLS, CDR2 YYNGEE. The V end lost 0 bases, the J end lost 5 bases, and 6 bases lay between the germline ends. The CDR3 DNA follows: TGTGCCAGCAGCGTAGGTCTCGACGAGCAGTACTTC. Residues: CASSVGLDEQYF.

This clone appeared a few times. The genes are TRBV12-5 and TRBJ1-1; a possible D gene is TRBD1 (5 bases). The germline V gene has CDR1 LGHNT and CDR2 FRNRAP. V lost 3 bases to trimming and J lost 2 bases, with 10 bases between them. The CDR3 runs 14 residues. The CDR3 DNA sequence: TGTGCTAGTGGTTTACAGGTATTCAACACTGAAGCTTTCTTT. Translation: CASGLQVFNTEAFF.

The chain has TRBV4-1 and TRBJ2-1, with 7 nucleotides matching TRBD2. CDR3 size: 13 residues. The V segment lost 1 base and the J segment 8 bases; nucleotides outside the gene matches: 2. CDR1 is MGHRA, CDR2 YSYEKL, per germline. The CDR3 DNA reads TGCGCCAGCAGCCAAGGGAGCGGGGATGAGCAGTTCTTC. It codes for CASSQGSGDEQFF.

The chain couples TRBV5-1 to TRBJ1-1; possibly TRBD1 for D (5 bases). The CDR3 covers 16 residues. V lost 0 bases to trimming and J lost 0 bases, with 12 bases between them. Germline CDR1 is SGHRS and CDR2 is YFSETQ. In DNA, the CDR3 is TGCGCCAGCAGCTTGGAGGGGCGGGGGGTGAACACTGAAGCTTTCTTT. The encoded protein is CASSLEGRGVNTEAFF.

V and J are TRBV27 and TRBJ2-5; no firm D call. The ends were cut back, 0 bases at V and 0 bases at J, with 11 bases in the middle. This CDR3 comprises 16 residues. Germline V gives CDR1 MNHEY, CDR2 SMNVEV (reference sequence). The CDR3 DNA reads as TGTGCCAGCAGTTTATCGATTGACTCGTACCAAGAGACCCAGTACTTC. Translated: CASSLSIDSYQETQYF.

The chain combines TRBV18 with TRBJ2-3; 8 positions agree with TRBD1. Germline V CDR1 and CDR2: KGHSH, LQKENI. V dropped 4 bases and J dropped 1; count of bases not matched to a gene: 7. This CDR3 has 16 residues. The CDR3 coding sequence is TGTGCCAGCTCACTACAGGGGGGAGACCGCACAGATACGCAGTATTTT. Residues: CASSLQGGDRTDTQYF. The entire variable domain, with the rest obtained from reference TRBV18 and TRBJ2-3, is as follows: NAGVMQNPRHLVRRRGQEARLRCSPMKGHSHVYWYRQLPEEGLKFMVYLQKENIIDESGMPKERFSAEFPKEGPSILRIQQVVRGDSAAYFCASSLQGGDRTDTQYFGPGTRLTVL.

The rearrangement uses TRBV10-3 and TRBJ2-5; perhaps TRBD2 as D (5 bases). The germline gives CDR1 ENHRY, CDR2 SYGVKD. V was clipped by 8 bases and J by 4 bases, with 14 bases between them. This CDR3 is 13 amino acids long. The CDR3 region is CAIAPVGAETQYF. The CDR3 DNA is TGTGCCATCGCCCCTGTGGGAGCAGAGACCCAGTACTTC.

The chain joins TRBV7-2 to TRBJ1-1, with 9 bases identical to TRBD1. The V segment lost 1 base and the J segment 4 bases; nucleotides outside the gene matches: 4. From germline, CDR1 is SGHTA and CDR2 FQGNSA. The CDR3 is 15 amino acids. CDR3 in amino acids: CASSLGAQGATEAFF. Written as DNA, the CDR3 is TGTGCCAGCAGCTTAGGGGCACAGGGGGCCACTGAAGCTTTCTTT.

This chain uses TRBV7-9 with TRBJ2-7; TRBD1 might be the D (5 bases). The CDR3 totals 14 residues. V lost 3 bases and J lost 5, with 14 bases in between. Germline CDR1 and CDR2: SEHNR and FQNEAQ (reference sequence). CDR3: CASSFTSGINEQYF. For the CDR3, the DNA is TGTGCCAGCAGCTTCACCTCAGGGATCAACGAGCAGTACTTC.

In regard to this clone: This sample includes further DNA sequences coding for the same CDR3. This chain links TRBV5-6 with TRBJ2-7; D is uncertain. CDR1 SGHDT and CDR2 YYEEEE come from the germline V gene. The V end lost 3 bases, the J end lost 2 bases, and 3 bases lay between the germline ends. The CDR3 is 11 amino acids. The CDR3: CASSSAYEQYF. The DNA of the CDR3 is TGTGCCAGCAGCTCCGCCTACGAGCAGTACTTC.

In this sample, this clone turned up once. The V and J genes are TRBV11-3 and TRBJ2-5; no definite D call. V lost 1 base and J 0 bases, leaving 3 bases between the germline ends. The CDR3 totals 13 residues. The germline V gene encodes CDR1 SGHNT and CDR2 YENEEA. CDR3 DNA sequence: TGTGCCAGCAGCTTAGGGCACCAAGAGACCCAGTACTTC. Translation: CASSLGHQETQYF.

V gene TRBV5-1 combines with J gene TRBJ2-7; D gene unclear. CDR1 is SGHRS and CDR2 is YFSETQ in the germline V gene. The CDR3 length is 14 residues. Trimming removed 3 bases at V and 2 bases at J, with 12 bases between. The CDR3 reads CASSSLLTTYEQYF. The DNA of the CDR3 is TGCGCCAGCAGCTCTCTCCTAACTACCTACGAGCAGTACTTC.

This chain connects TRBV9 to TRBJ2-2; the D gene is possibly TRBD1 (5 bases). Trimming cost V 0 bases and J 10 bases, with 10 bases left between them. Germline V gives CDR1 SGDLS, CDR2 YYNGEE. The CDR3 runs 13 residues. CDR3 coding DNA: TGTGCCAGCAGCGTAGAGGGGCCCGCGGAGCTGTTTTTT. Its translation: CASSVEGPAELFF. The complete variable domain, with remaining parts taken from reference TRBV9 and TRBJ2-2, reads DSGVTQTPKHLITATGQRVTLRCSPRSGDLSVYWYQQSLDQGLQFLIQYYNGEERAKGNILERFSAQQFPDLHSELNLSSLELGDSALYFCASSVEGPAELFFGEGSRLTVL.

Note on this clone: At one of its ends the junction is not consistent with the germline gene, which may arise from a read error. J is TRBJ2-1 and V is TRBV7-9; D uncertain. This CDR3 contains 17 residues. CDR1 is SEHNR and CDR2 is FQNEAQ in the germline V gene (reference sequence). The CDR3 protein is CSSSLADFLKNYNEQFF. Here the CDR3 DNA reads TGTTCCAGCAGCTTAGCCGACTTCCTTAAAAACTACAATGAGCAGTTCTTC.

The chain combines TRBV29-1 with TRBJ1-3, with unresolved D. The germline V gene has CDR1 SQVTM and CDR2 ANQGSEA. This CDR3 is 14 amino acids long. V gave up 3 bases and J gave up 0 bases, with 9 bases separating them. The CDR3 sequence is CSVDFSGSGNTIYF. In DNA, the CDR3 is TGCAGCGTTGACTTTTCAGGCTCTGGAAACACCATATATTTT.

J is TRBJ1-4 and V is TRBV2; tentative D call: TRBD1 (6 bases). V lost 6 bases to trimming and J lost 4 bases, with 15 bases between them. Germline V gene sequence: CDR1 SNHLY, CDR2 FYNNEI. The length of the CDR3 is 15 residues. For the CDR3, the DNA is TGTGCCAGCAGGACACGGACAGCGTTTAATGAAAAACTGTTTTTT. It is translated as CASRTRTAFNEKLFF.

The chain uses TRBV9 and TRBJ2-3; 7 nucleotides match TRBD2. The CDR3 spans 16 residues. V dropped 0 bases and J dropped 0; count of bases not matched to a gene: 4. CDR1 and CDR2 (germline): SGDLS, YYNGEE. The CDR3 reads CASSVGRAGSTDTQYF. CDR3 bases: TGTGCCAGCAGCGTAGGGCGAGCGGGAAGCACAGATACGCAGTATTTT.